These 18 T cell receptor beta chains were all obtained from the same sample, sequenced in a study of T cell changes during pregnancy in multiple sclerosis. The protocol was immunoSEQ multiplex PCR, while the TCRdb copy is restricted to in-frame clones and leaves out a portion. The table shows about 32,000 clones, with roughly 87% occurring only once. The material was CD8+ T cells from peripheral blood mononuclear cells, obtained in the second trimester of pregnancy. These receptors were obtained from a female donor with multiple sclerosis, enrolled in a pregnancy study.

This clone was picked up one time. The rearrangement links TRBV15 to TRBJ1-5; the D is unclear. The CDR3 consists of 15 residues. The V and J ends lost 4 bases and 1 base respectively, with 11 bases between them. CDR1 is LNHNV and CDR2 is YYDKDF in the germline V gene (reference sequence). The CDR3 DNA is TGTGCCACCAGCACCCCCGGGGTGAGCAATCAGCCCCAGCATTTT. Protein product: CATSTPGVSNQPQHF.

This chain joins TRBV4-1 and TRBJ2-3, with D perhaps matching TRBD1 (6 bases). The germline V gene encodes CDR1 MGHRA and CDR2 YSYEKL. V was cut by 1 base and J by 2 bases, with 13 bases left in between. The CDR3 length is 16 residues. The CDR3 protein is CASSQVATGVTDTQYF. The CDR3 DNA follows: TGCGCCAGCAGCCAAGTCGCGACAGGAGTCACAGATACGCAGTATTTT.

The V and J genes are TRBV28 and TRBJ2-7; 8 nucleotides line up with TRBD1. Germline CDR1 reads MDHEN; CDR2 reads SYDVKM. J lost 3 bases, V lost 8 bases, and 9 bases had no gene match. There are 14 residues in the CDR3. CDR3 amino acids: CASLRDRSLYEQYF. The CDR3 DNA is TGTGCCAGCCTTAGGGACAGGAGTCTCTACGAGCAGTACTTC.

This chain joins TRBV5-6 and TRBJ2-1; TRBD2 matches 8 bases. The CDR3 has 15 residues. The V gene's germline CDR1 is SGHDT and CDR2 YYEEEE. Losses at the gene ends were 0 bases for V and 10 bases for J; bases not matched to a gene: 9. CDR3 nucleotides: TGTGCCAGCAGCTTGGGGCTAGCGGGTGCGCGGGAGCAGTTCTTC. Protein: CASSLGLAGAREQFF. The full variable domain, with the rest looked up from reference TRBV5-6 and TRBJ2-1, is DAGVTQSPTHLIKTRGQQVTLRCSPKSGHDTVSWYQQALGQGPQFIFQYYEEEERQRGNFPDRFSGHQFPNYSSELNVNALLLGDSALYLCASSLGLAGAREQFFGPGTRLTVL.

The CDR3 loop is CASSPSGGEHHNEQFF. The CDR3, as DNA: TGTGCCAGCAGTCCCTCCGGGGGGGAACACCACAATGAGCAGTTCTTC. This chain connects TRBV27 to TRBJ2-1; the match to TRBD2 covers 8 bases. Germline V gives CDR1 MNHEY, CDR2 SMNVEV (reference sequence). The CDR3 contains 16 residues. V was pared by 5 bases and J by 5 bases, with 11 bases of the junction left unmatched.

This rearrangement joins TRBV9 to TRBJ1-2; 7 bases are shared with TRBD1. The CDR3 spans 13 residues. With 7 bases clipped from V and 8 bases from J, the junction kept 11 bases outside the gene matches. Per the germline V gene, CDR1 is SGDLS and CDR2 is YYNGEE. CDR3 nucleotide sequence: TGTGCCAGCGGGGACAGTAAACGGGTCGGCTACACCTTC. Protein product: CASGDSKRVGYTF.

The chain recombines TRBV5-5 with TRBJ2-3; 7 bases map to TRBD2. The V gene's germline CDR1 is SGHKS and CDR2 YYEKEE (reference sequence). The CDR3 length is 16 residues. Trimming at V came to 0 bases and at J to 0 bases, leaving 4 bases not matched to a gene. CDR3 DNA: TGTGCCAGCAGCTTGGTCGGCGGGGGTAGCACAGATACGCAGTATTTT. This codes for CASSLVGGGSTDTQYF.

The J gene is TRBJ2-1, the V gene TRBV13, with TRBD2 matching over 10 bases. The CDR3 extends over 18 amino acids. Germline CDR1 reads PRHDT; CDR2 reads FYEKMQ (reference sequence). With 2 bases clipped from V and 2 bases from J, the junction kept 9 bases outside the gene matches. The CDR3 protein is CASSLLAGEVPPYNEQFF. CDR3 nucleotide sequence: TGTGCCAGCAGCTTACTAGCGGGAGAGGTGCCCCCCTACAATGAGCAGTTCTTC.

This chain connects TRBV6-6 to TRBJ1-2; unclear D gene. From germline, CDR1 is MNHNY and CDR2 SVGAGI (reference sequence). The ends were cut back, 1 base at V and 3 bases at J, with 9 bases in the middle. The CDR3 extends over 14 amino acids. Here the CDR3 reads CASSYYDTYYGYTF. CDR3 DNA: TGTGCCAGCAGTTACTACGACACCTACTATGGCTACACCTTC.

The rearrangement links TRBV5-1 to TRBJ2-7, with 12 bases fitting TRBD1. V lost 4 bases, J lost 6 bases, and 11 bases stayed unmatched. The germline V gene encodes CDR1 SGHRS and CDR2 YFSETQ. The CDR3 is 16 residues long. Here the CDR3 DNA reads TGCGCCAGCAGCCCCCCGGGACAGGGGGCGCGACGCGAGCAGTACTTC. Amino acids: CASSPPGQGARREQYF.

The DNA of the CDR3 is TGTGCCAGCATTGAGGCCTCGCTGCATACGCAGTATTTT. This translates into CASIEASLHTQYF. The chain combines TRBV2 with TRBJ2-3; D not resolved. The V end lost 7 bases, the J end lost 7 bases, and 15 bases lay between the germline ends. Germline V gene data show CDR1 as SNHLY and CDR2 as FYNNEI. The CDR3 runs 13 residues. The variable domain in full, completed from reference TRBV2 and TRBJ2-3, reads EPEVTQTPSHQVTQMGQEVILRCVPISNHLYFYWYRQILGQKVEFLVSFYNNEISEKSEIFDDQFSVERPDGSNFTLKIRSTKLEDSAMYFCASIEASLHTQYFGPGTRLTVL.

The gene calls are TRBV11-2 and TRBJ2-1; D ambiguous. CDR3 size: 18 residues. CDR1 and CDR2 (germline): SGHAT, FQNNGV. Trimming took 0 bases from V and 2 from J, leaving 17 bases between them. The CDR3 DNA is TGTGCCAGCAGCTTAGAACCACGCAACCGCGCCACCTACAATGAGCAGTTCTTC. Amino acids: CASSLEPRNRATYNEQFF. Full variable domain (missing parts from reference TRBV11-2 and TRBJ2-1): EAGVAQSPRYKIIEKRQSVAFWCNPISGHATLYWYQQILGQGPKLLIQFQNNGVVDDSQLPKDRFSAERLKGVDSTLKIQPAKLEDSAVYLCASSLEPRNRATYNEQFFGPGTRLTVL.

The chain recombines TRBV27 with TRBJ2-5; weak D call: TRBD1 (6 bases). Trimming took off 11 bases at V and 5 bases at J, with 12 bases between the two ends. Per germline, CDR1 MNHEY and CDR2 SMNVEV (reference sequence). This CDR3 region has 11 residues. CDR3 coding DNA: TGTGCCTCCTGGGGGCGGGAGACCCAGTACTTC. It specifies CASWGRETQYF.

This clone is a singleton in its sample. The chain combines TRBV28 with TRBJ2-7, with a possible D match to TRBD2 (6 bases). Germline V lookup: CDR1 MDHEN, CDR2 SYDVKM. The CDR3 extends over 16 amino acids. Trimming took off 2 bases at V and 0 bases at J, with 14 bases between the two ends. This CDR3 is CASSLSRGAGSYEQYF. The DNA for the CDR3 is TGTGCCAGCAGTTTAAGTCGCGGGGCCGGCTCCTACGAGCAGTACTTC.

The chain carries TRBV10-2 and TRBJ2-7; D remains ambiguous. Germline values: CDR1 WSHSY, CDR2 SAAADI. The CDR3 has 10 residues. Between the trimmed V and J ends, which lost 11 bases and 1 base, there was a span of 6 bases. CDR3 coding DNA: TGCGCCTCTTTTTCCTACGAGCAGTACTTC. Its protein product is CASFSYEQYF.

The chain couples TRBV4-2 to TRBJ2-7, with D maybe TRBD2 (5 bases). Germline assignment: CDR1 LGHNA and CDR2 YNFKEQ. V lost 0 bases and J 0 bases, leaving 9 bases between the germline ends. This CDR3 region has 15 residues. The CDR3 DNA reads as TGTGCCAGCAGCCAAGATCTCGGACTCTCCTACGAGCAGTACTTC. Protein product: CASSQDLGLSYEQYF.

The genes are TRBV14 and TRBJ1-2, with 8 bases fitting TRBD1. This CDR3 has 13 residues. The junction had 2 bases not matched to a gene; V was cut back by 1 base and J by 7 bases. Germline values: CDR1 SGHDN, CDR2 FVKESK. This chain's CDR3 is CASSQGTGSGYTF. The CDR3 DNA is TGTGCCAGCAGCCAAGGGACAGGGAGTGGCTACACCTTC.

The genes are TRBV7-2 and TRBJ1-2; the D gene is possibly TRBD1 (5 bases). Between the trimmed V and J ends, which lost 0 bases and 3 bases, there was a span of 14 bases. The germline V gene has CDR1 SGHTA and CDR2 FQGNSA. The CDR3 consists of 16 residues. CDR3 DNA sequence: TGTGCCAGCAGCTTAGCGCTAAGGGGTGGCGACTATGGCTACACCTTC. It specifies CASSLALRGGDYGYTF.